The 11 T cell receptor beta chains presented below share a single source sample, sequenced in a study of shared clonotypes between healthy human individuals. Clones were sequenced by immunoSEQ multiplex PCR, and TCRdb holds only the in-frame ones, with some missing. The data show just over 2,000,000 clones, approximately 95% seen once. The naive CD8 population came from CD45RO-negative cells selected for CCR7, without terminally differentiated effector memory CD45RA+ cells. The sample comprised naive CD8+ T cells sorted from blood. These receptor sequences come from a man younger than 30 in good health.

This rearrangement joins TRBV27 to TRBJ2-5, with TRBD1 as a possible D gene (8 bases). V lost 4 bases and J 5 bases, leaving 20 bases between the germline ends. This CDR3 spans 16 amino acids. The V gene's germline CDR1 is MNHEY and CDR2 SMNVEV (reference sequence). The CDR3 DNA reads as TGTGCCAGCAGTTCGACAGGGGTTCGCGGGAGTGAGACCCAGTACTTC. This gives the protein CASSSTGVRGSETQYF.

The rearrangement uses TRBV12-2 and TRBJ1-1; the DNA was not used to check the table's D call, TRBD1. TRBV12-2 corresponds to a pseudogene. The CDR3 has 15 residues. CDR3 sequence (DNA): TGTGCAAGTCGCTTAGAAGAGGGGGCGGACACTGAAGCTTTCTTT. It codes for CASRLEEGADTEAFF.

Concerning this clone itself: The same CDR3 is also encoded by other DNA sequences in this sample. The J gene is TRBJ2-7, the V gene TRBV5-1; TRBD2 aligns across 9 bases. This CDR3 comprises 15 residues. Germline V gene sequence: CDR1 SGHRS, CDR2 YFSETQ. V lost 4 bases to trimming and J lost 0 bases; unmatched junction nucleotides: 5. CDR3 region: CASSLGLASSYEQYF. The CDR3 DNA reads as TGCGCCAGCAGCCTAGGACTAGCGAGCTCCTACGAGCAGTACTTC.

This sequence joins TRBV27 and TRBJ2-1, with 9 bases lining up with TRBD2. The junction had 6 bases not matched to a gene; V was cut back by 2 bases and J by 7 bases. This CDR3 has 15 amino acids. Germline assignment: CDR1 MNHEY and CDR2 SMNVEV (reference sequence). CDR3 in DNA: TGTGCCAGCAGTTTAAGTCTAGCGGGGTGGAATGAGCAGTTCTTC. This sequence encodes CASSLSLAGWNEQFF.

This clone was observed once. The CDR3 DNA follows: TGTGCCAGCAGCTTAGATCCCGCAGCGATTGTTCAGTACTTC. Translation gives CASSLDPAAIVQYF. The genes are TRBV11-2 and TRBJ2-4; D call uncertain. This CDR3 contains 14 residues. Germline assignment: CDR1 SGHAT and CDR2 FQNNGV. Trimming shortened V by 0 bases and J by 11 bases, and 14 bases separated the two germline ends.

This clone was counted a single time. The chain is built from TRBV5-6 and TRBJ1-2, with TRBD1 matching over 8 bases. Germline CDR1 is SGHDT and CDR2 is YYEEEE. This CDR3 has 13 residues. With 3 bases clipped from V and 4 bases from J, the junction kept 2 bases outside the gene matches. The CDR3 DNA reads TGTGCCAGCAGCTGGGACAGGACCTATGGCTACACCTTC. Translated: CASSWDRTYGYTF.

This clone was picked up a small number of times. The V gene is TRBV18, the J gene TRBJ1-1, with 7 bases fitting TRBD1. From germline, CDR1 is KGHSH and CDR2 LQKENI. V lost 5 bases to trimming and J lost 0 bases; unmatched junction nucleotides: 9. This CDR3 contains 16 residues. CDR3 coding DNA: TGTGCCAGCTCATTTCGGGACAGCCAGCTGAACACTGAAGCTTTCTTT. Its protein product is CASSFRDSQLNTEAFF.

The CDR3 nucleotides read TGTGCCAGCAGCTTAGGACCTAGCGGGGACCCCTCTGGGGCCAACGTCCTGACTTTC. It specifies CASSLGPSGDPSGANVLTF. The V gene is TRBV7-3, the J gene TRBJ2-6; 9 nucleotides line up with TRBD2. V lost 2 bases and J lost 0; bases outside the gene matches: 8. This CDR3 contains 19 residues. The germline V gene has CDR1 SGHTA and CDR2 FQGTGA.

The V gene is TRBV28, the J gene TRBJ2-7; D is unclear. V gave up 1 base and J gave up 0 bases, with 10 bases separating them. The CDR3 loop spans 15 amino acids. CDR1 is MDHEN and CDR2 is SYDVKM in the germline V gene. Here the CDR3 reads CASSLSWASSYEQYF. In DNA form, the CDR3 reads TGTGCCAGCAGTTTATCGTGGGCAAGCTCCTACGAGCAGTACTTC.

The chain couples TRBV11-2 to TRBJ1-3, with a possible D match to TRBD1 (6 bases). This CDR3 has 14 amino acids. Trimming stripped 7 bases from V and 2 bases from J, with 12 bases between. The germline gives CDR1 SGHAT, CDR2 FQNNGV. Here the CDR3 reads CASNQGTPGNTIYF. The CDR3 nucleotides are TGTGCCAGCAACCAGGGGACCCCTGGAAACACCATATATTTT.

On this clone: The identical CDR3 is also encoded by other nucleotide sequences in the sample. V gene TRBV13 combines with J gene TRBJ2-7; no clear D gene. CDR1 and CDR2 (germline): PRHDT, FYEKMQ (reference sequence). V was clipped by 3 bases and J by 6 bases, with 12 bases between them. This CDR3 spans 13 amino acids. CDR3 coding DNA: TGTGCCAGCAGCTTGGGGTCGGGTGGCGAGCAGTACTTC. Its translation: CASSLGSGGEQYF. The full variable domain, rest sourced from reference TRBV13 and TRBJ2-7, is AAGVIQSPRHLIKEKRETATLKCYPIPRHDTVYWYQQGPGQDPQFLISFYEKMQSDKGSIPDRFSAQQFSDYHSELNMSSLELGDSALYFCASSLGSGGEQYFGPGTRLTVT.